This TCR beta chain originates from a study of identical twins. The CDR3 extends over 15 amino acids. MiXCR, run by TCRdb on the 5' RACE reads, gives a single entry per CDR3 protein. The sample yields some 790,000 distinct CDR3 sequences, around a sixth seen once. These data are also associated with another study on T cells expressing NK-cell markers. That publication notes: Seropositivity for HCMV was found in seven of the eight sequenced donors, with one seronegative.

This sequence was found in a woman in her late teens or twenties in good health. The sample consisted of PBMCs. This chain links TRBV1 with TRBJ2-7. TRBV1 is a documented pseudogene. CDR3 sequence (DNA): TGCACCAGCAGCCGACACGAAGGAGAAAGATACGAGCAGTACTTC. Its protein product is CTSSRHEGERYEQYF.